These 31 T cell receptor beta chains originate from one sample sequenced in a study of blood T cells in healthy people across ages. A second 7 to 11 cycle PCR used barcoded and J-beta primers. Each CDR3 protein gets one entry after TCRdb re-called the 5' RACE reads with MiXCR. This sample carries 1,800,000 or so distinct CDR3 sequences, about 39% of them seen once, and the ten largest clones take 23%. Sequences were obtained from blood. The receptors shown here come from a human donor in good health.

At least ten counts were recorded for this clonotype. The V call is TRBV5-5, the J call TRBJ2-3; 7 bases agree with TRBD2. V was pared by 3 bases and J by 6 bases, with 4 bases of the junction left unmatched. CDR1 is SGHKS and CDR2 is YYEKEE in the germline V gene (reference sequence). This CDR3 is built from 13 residues. In DNA form, the CDR3 reads TGTGCCAGCAGCTCGGGGGGTCGGGATACGCAGTATTTT. Translation: CASSSGGRDTQYF.

J is TRBJ1-1 and V is TRBV12-3 or TRBV12-4; possible D gene TRBD1, 6 bases. This CDR3 is 15 amino acids long. V shed 6 bases and J shed 4 bases, with 18 bases lying between them. The CDR3 is CASSNTQGAFTEAFF. The CDR3 region has the DNA TGTGCCAGCAGCAACACACAGGGCGCATTCACTGAAGCTTTCTTT.

This chain links TRBV20-1 with TRBJ2-1; D is perhaps TRBD1 or TRBD2 (6 bases each). V shed 4 bases and J shed 8 bases, with 15 bases lying between them. The germline V gene encodes CDR1 DFQATT and CDR2 SNEGSKA (reference sequence). The CDR3 runs 13 residues. The CDR3 spells CSAKGGSIYEQFF. The CDR3, as DNA: TGCAGTGCTAAAGGGGGGAGTATTTATGAGCAGTTCTTC.

The V gene is TRBV4-3, the J gene TRBJ1-4, with D perhaps TRBD1 (6 bases). The germline V gene has CDR1 LGHNA and CDR2 YSLEER. Trimming took off 0 bases at V and 14 bases at J, with 19 bases between the two ends. This CDR3 has 15 amino acids. The CDR3 is CASSQDREGGESLFF. The CDR3 bases are TGCGCCAGCAGCCAAGATCGGGAAGGGGGAGAGAGTCTGTTTTTT.

This clonotype was counted a single time. V gene TRBV20-1 combines with J gene TRBJ2-1; 10 nucleotides align to TRBD2. Germline V gene lookup returns CDR1 DFQATT and CDR2 SNEGSKA (reference sequence). The CDR3 sequence is 17 residues long. Trimming at V came to 1 base and at J to 3 bases, leaving 9 bases not matched to a gene. CDR3 in DNA: TGCAGTGCTAGAGTACGGAGCGGGGGGGCCTTCTACAATGAGCAGTTCTTC. Translation: CSARVRSGGAFYNEQFF.

As for this clonotype: Relative to the germline gene, one junction end is altered; a read error may explain this. The chain has TRBV5-1 and TRBJ2-1, with TRBD2 matching over 10 bases. The CDR3 consists of 15 residues. CDR1 and CDR2 from the germline V gene are SGHRS and YFSETQ. CDR3 in DNA: TGCGCCAGCAGCAGGGGACTAGCGAGGTACAACGAGCAGTTCTTC. Amino acids: CASSRGLARYNEQFF.

The chain has TRBV12-3 or TRBV12-4 and TRBJ1-1, with no clear D. This CDR3 has 12 residues. Trimming took 4 bases from V and 6 from J, leaving 9 bases between them. Here the CDR3 reads CASSYLGAEAFF. For the CDR3, the DNA is TGTGCCAGCAGTTATTTGGGAGCTGAAGCTTTCTTT.

This chain connects TRBV20-1 to TRBJ1-1; D is undetermined. Germline V gives CDR1 DFQATT, CDR2 SNEGSKA (reference sequence). V was shortened by 2 bases and J by 5 bases, with 12 bases between the two germline ends. The CDR3 loop spans 13 amino acids. The CDR3, as DNA: TGCAGTGCTAGATCGGGAACCCTGACTGAAGCTTTCTTT. Translating it yields CSARSGTLTEAFF.

The V gene is TRBV7-2, the J gene TRBJ1-1, with D possibly TRBD1 on 5 matching bases. The V end was cut by 5 bases, the J end by 4 bases, with 17 bases between. Germline-derived CDR1 and CDR2 are SGHTA and FQGNSA. The CDR3 loop spans 15 amino acids. The CDR3 spells CASSPFQGAGTEAFF. Here the CDR3 DNA reads TGTGCCAGCAGCCCATTCCAGGGTGCAGGCACTGAAGCTTTCTTT. Based on the CDR3 plus reference TRBV7-2 and TRBJ1-1, the full variable domain is GAGVSQSPSNKVTEKGKDVELRCDPISGHTALYWYRQSLGQGLEFLIYFQGNSAPDKSGLPSDRFSAERTGGSVSTLTIQRTQQEDSAVYLCASSPFQGAGTEAFFGQGTRLTVV.

The chain links TRBV10-2 to TRBJ2-3, with TRBD2 matching over 10 bases. Germline V lookup: CDR1 WSHSY, CDR2 SAAADI. The CDR3 sequence is 14 residues long. The ends lost 11 bases at V and 3 bases at J; junction bases unmatched: 8. The DNA for the CDR3 is TGCGCCGTCAGAGCGGGGGGGCCGACAGATACGCAGTATTTT. This encodes CAVRAGGPTDTQYF.

This chain connects TRBV11-1 to TRBJ2-6; perhaps TRBD1 as D (5 bases). Germline loops: CDR1 SGHAT, CDR2 FQDESV (reference sequence). This CDR3 region has 15 residues. With 10 bases removed from V and 1 base from J, the gap between germline ends came to 14 bases. The CDR3 DNA is TGTGCCACCCCTTCTGGACATTCTGGGGCCAACGTCCTGACTTTC. Its translation is CATPSGHSGANVLTF.

V usage is TRBV6-2 or TRBV6-3 and J usage is TRBJ1-2; D unresolved. Germline CDR1 reads MNHEY; CDR2 reads SVGEGT. The CDR3 loop spans 15 amino acids. Trimming stripped 5 bases from V and 1 base from J, with 14 bases between. CDR3 sequence (DNA): TGTGCCAGCAGTCCTCTCTTCGTTAATAACTATGGCTACACCTTC. Translating it yields CASSPLFVNNYGYTF.

This rearrangement joins TRBV6-6 to TRBJ2-5; D is undetermined. This CDR3 has 14 amino acids. Germline V gene sequence: CDR1 MNHNY, CDR2 SVGAGI (reference sequence). The V end lost 6 bases, the J end lost 5 bases, and 16 bases lay between the germline ends. This chain's CDR3 is CASRPPGLGETQYF. Written as DNA, the CDR3 is TGTGCCAGCAGACCGCCAGGTCTGGGGGAGACCCAGTACTTC.

This rearrangement joins TRBV7-6 to TRBJ1-6; D remains ambiguous. This CDR3 comprises 16 residues. Trimming shortened V by 0 bases and J by 10 bases, and 16 bases separated the two germline ends. The germline V gene has CDR1 SGHVS and CDR2 FNYEAQ. The CDR3 DNA sequence: TGTGCCAGCAGCTTAGCTTCGGGAGGCCAAGGCTCACCCCTCCACTTT. This gives the protein CASSLASGGQGSPLHF.

The chain uses TRBV20-1 and TRBJ1-5; 7 bases agree with TRBD1. Germline values: CDR1 DFQATT, CDR2 SNEGSKA (reference sequence). The V and J ends lost 0 bases and 0 bases, in that order; junction bases with no gene match: 5. The CDR3 is 16 residues long. CDR3 amino acids: CSARDPTGYSNQPQHF. CDR3 sequence (DNA): TGCAGTGCTAGAGATCCGACAGGGTATAGCAATCAGCCCCAGCATTTT.

The CDR3 DNA reads as TGTGCCAGCAGCTTAGCGTCCGGAAGCTATGGCTACACCTTC. Amino acid sequence: CASSLASGSYGYTF. V and J are TRBV7-2 and TRBJ1-2; D gene unclear. The CDR3 contains 14 residues. The V gene lost 0 bases and the J gene lost 4 bases, with 9 bases spanning the gap. The V gene's germline CDR1 is SGHTA and CDR2 FQGNSA.

The chain couples TRBV29-1 to TRBJ2-3; D possibly corresponds to TRBD2 (6 bases). Germline assignment: CDR1 SQVTM and CDR2 ANQGSEA. Trimming shortened V by 4 bases and J by 3 bases, and 11 bases separated the two germline ends. The length of the CDR3 is 13 residues. CDR3 nucleotides: TGCAGCGTTGTGCGGGGAGGAACAGATACGCAGTATTTT. Protein: CSVVRGGTDTQYF.

The chain couples TRBV6-5 to TRBJ1-2; a weak D match, TRBD1 (5 bases). The germline V gene has CDR1 MNHEY and CDR2 SVGAGI. The CDR3 totals 15 residues. Between the trimmed V and J ends, which lost 0 bases and 4 bases, there was a span of 12 bases. DNA of the CDR3: TGTGCCAGCAGTTACTCTGACAGCCAGGCCTATGGCTACACCTTC. Its translation is CASSYSDSQAYGYTF.

This clonotype appeared a few times. The CDR3 is CASSSSTSGGSTSTDTQYF. DNA of the CDR3: TGTGCCAGCAGCTCCTCGACTAGCGGGGGATCTACTAGCACAGATACGCAGTATTTT. V and J are TRBV7-9 and TRBJ2-3; the match to TRBD2 covers 12 bases. The CDR3 loop spans 19 amino acids. CDR1 is SEHNR, CDR2 FQNEAQ, per germline (reference sequence). V shed 4 bases and J 0 bases; nucleotides not matched to a gene: 11.

In this sample, this clonotype turned up a few times. V and J are TRBV15 and TRBJ2-7; a possible D gene is TRBD2 (5 bases). CDR1 LNHNV and CDR2 YYDKDF come from the germline V gene (reference sequence). V was clipped by 6 bases and J by 0 bases, with 6 bases between them. The CDR3 totals 12 residues. The CDR3 DNA sequence: TGTGCCACCAGTCGGGACTCCTACGAGCAGTACTTC. This translates into CATSRDSYEQYF.

The rearrangement uses TRBV15 and TRBJ2-4; the D call may be TRBD1 or TRBD2 (6 bases each). Germline-derived CDR1 and CDR2 are LNHNV and YYDKDF (reference sequence). V was clipped by 6 bases and J by 7 bases, with 16 bases between them. CDR3 length: 14 residues. This CDR3 is CATSSARGRNIQYF. CDR3 DNA sequence: TGTGCCACCAGTTCGGCCCGGGGGCGGAACATTCAGTACTTC.

Remarks on this clonotype: The conserved closing phenylalanine or tryptophan is absent in this CDR3, likely reflecting a read error. The chain employs TRBV20-1 and TRBJ2-7; no firm D call. The CDR3 is 14 amino acids. The V gene's germline CDR1 is DFQATT and CDR2 SNEGSKA (reference sequence). V lost 1 base and J lost 2, with 12 bases in between. CDR3 protein: CSARVWQVPYEQYL. The CDR3 DNA reads TGCAGTGCTAGAGTTTGGCAGGTCCCCTACGAGCAGTACTTA.

This clonotype has more than one count but fewer than ten. The CDR3 region has the DNA TGCAGCGTTGGCGCTAGCGGGGCCAATGAGCAGTTCTTC. Amino acids: CSVGASGANEQFF. The chain joins TRBV29-1 to TRBJ2-1; 9 bases are a match to TRBD2. CDR3 length: 13 residues. CDR1 and CDR2 (germline): SQVTM, ANQGSEA. The J segment lost 6 bases and the V segment lost 4 bases, leaving 4 bases of the junction unmatched.

The rearrangement links TRBV12-3 or TRBV12-4 to TRBJ2-3; D possibly corresponds to TRBD1 (6 bases). V was clipped by 3 bases and J by 0 bases, with 16 bases between them. This CDR3 contains 17 residues. The CDR3 DNA follows: TGTGCCAGCAGTTTGGGTAGAGGGGGTGGTAGCACAGATACGCAGTATTTT. Protein sequence: CASSLGRGGGSTDTQYF.

Concerning this clonotype itself: One end of the junction varies from germline; a read error may be responsible. CDR3 residues: CSVEWGKDGTGTQYF. The DNA for the CDR3 is TGCAGCGTTGAATGGGGGAAGGATGGCACAGGTACGCAGTATTTT. The chain employs TRBV29-1 and TRBJ2-3, with D possibly being TRBD1 or TRBD2 (5 bases each). CDR1 and CDR2 (germline): SQVTM, ANQGSEA. CDR3 size: 15 residues.

This clonotype came up once. The chain has TRBV7-2 and TRBJ1-6; D gene unclear. The V end was cut by 1 base, the J end by 9 bases, with 7 bases between. In germline, CDR1 is SGHTA, CDR2 FQGNSA. CDR3 size: 13 residues. Here the CDR3 reads CASSLEAGSPLHF. CDR3 in DNA: TGTGCCAGCAGCTTAGAGGCCGGTTCACCCCTCCACTTT.

This clonotype was seen a few times. The chain has TRBV7-9 and TRBJ2-3, with 7 bases fitting TRBD1. Looked up from germline, CDR1 is SEHNR and CDR2 is FQNEAQ (reference sequence). J gave up 2 bases and V 5 bases, and 4 bases lay outside the gene matches. This CDR3 contains 14 residues. The CDR3 nucleotides are TGTGCCAGCAGCGACACAGGGGCCACAGATACGCAGTATTTT. Translated, it gives CASSDTGATDTQYF.

The chain recombines TRBV3-1 with TRBJ1-2; the D is unclear. CDR3 size: 14 residues. Germline V gives CDR1 LGHDT, CDR2 YNNKEL (reference sequence). Trimming left V 4 bases short and J 2 bases short, with 11 bases between. CDR3 residues: CASSPGRYNYGYTF. In nucleotides, the CDR3 is TGTGCCAGCAGCCCTGGACGATACAACTATGGCTACACCTTC.

This chain uses TRBV24-1 with TRBJ2-1; 15 positions match TRBD2. This CDR3 is 18 amino acids long. Germline V gives CDR1 KGHDR, CDR2 SFDVKD. V was pared by 4 bases and J by 10 bases, with 13 bases of the junction left unmatched. CDR3 DNA sequence: TGTGCCACCAGTGAGGGTGGACTAGCGGGGGGGCGGGCAGGCGAGCAGTTCTTC. Translating it yields CATSEGGLAGGRAGEQFF.

This clonotype was seen a handful of times. This rearrangement joins TRBV7-2 to TRBJ1-4, with D unresolved. Trimming left V 1 base short and J 5 bases short, with 8 bases between. This CDR3 has 14 residues. CDR1 is SGHTA and CDR2 is FQGNSA in the germline V gene. The CDR3 nucleotides are TGTGCCAGCAGCTTAGATCCGGGGAATGAAAAACTGTTTTTT. This gives the protein CASSLDPGNEKLFF.

The chain is built from TRBV5-6 and TRBJ1-2, with no clear D. Germline loops: CDR1 SGHDT, CDR2 YYEEEE. CDR3 length: 14 amino acids. With 0 bases removed from V and 2 bases from J, the gap between germline ends came to 8 bases. The CDR3 is CASSLGAPNYGYTF. For the CDR3, the DNA is TGTGCCAGCAGCTTGGGGGCCCCAAACTATGGCTACACCTTC.